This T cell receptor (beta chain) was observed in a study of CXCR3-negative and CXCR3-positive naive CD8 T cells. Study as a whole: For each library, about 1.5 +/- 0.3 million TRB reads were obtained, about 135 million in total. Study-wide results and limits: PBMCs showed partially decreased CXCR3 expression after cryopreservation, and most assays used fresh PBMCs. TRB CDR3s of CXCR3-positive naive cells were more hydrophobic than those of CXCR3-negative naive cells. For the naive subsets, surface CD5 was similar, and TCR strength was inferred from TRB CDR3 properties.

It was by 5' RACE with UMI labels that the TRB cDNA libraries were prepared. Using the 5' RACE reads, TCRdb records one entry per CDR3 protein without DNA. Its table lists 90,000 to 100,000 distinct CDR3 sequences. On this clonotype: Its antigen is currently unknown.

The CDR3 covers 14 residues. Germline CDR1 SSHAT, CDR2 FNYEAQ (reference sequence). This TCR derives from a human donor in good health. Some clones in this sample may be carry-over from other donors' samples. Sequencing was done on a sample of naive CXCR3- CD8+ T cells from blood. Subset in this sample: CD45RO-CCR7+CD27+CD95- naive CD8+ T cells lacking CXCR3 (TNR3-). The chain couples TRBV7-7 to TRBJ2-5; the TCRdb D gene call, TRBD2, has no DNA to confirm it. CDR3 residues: CASSLRLASETQYF.